Listed below are T cell receptor beta chains from one sample, sequenced in a study of T-cell reconstitution after alpha-beta-depleted transplantation in children. TCRdb reanalysed the PCR reads using MiXCR and keeps one entry per CDR3 protein. This sample has about 460,000 distinct CDR3 sequences, with under 15% found just once. The sequencing used PBMCs from the stem cell graft donor, collected from the stem cell graft. The receptor set was obtained from a human donor who donated a stem cell graft to a child with combined immunodeficiency. Each CDR3 is given with its conserved first and last residue. D genes are given only for firm matches. Where a row states a size, it is once, few, many or the class of an expanded clone; other rows omit it.

abundance: many
j_gene: TRBJ1-1
d_gene: -
v_gene: TRBV12-3/TRBV12-4
CDR3aa: CASSLGVRITEAFF
CDR3nt: TGTGCCAGCAGTTTAGGAGTACGGATCACTGAAGCTTTCTTT

abundance: -
j_gene: TRBJ2-5
d_gene: -
v_gene: TRBV12-3/TRBV12-4
CDR3aa: CASSLGLGAQETQYF
CDR3nt: TGTGCCAGCAGTTTAGGTCTAGGTGCCCAAGAGACCCAGTACTTC

abundance: many
j_gene: TRBJ2-1
d_gene: -
v_gene: TRBV27
CDR3aa: CASSSQLAYNEQFF
CDR3nt: TGTGCCAGCAGTTCCCAATTAGCCTACAATGAGCAGTTCTTC

abundance: -
j_gene: TRBJ2-7
d_gene: TRBD1
v_gene: TRBV2
CDR3aa: CASCASGLQGSGYEQYF
CDR3nt: TGTGCCAGCTGTGCTTCAGGATTACAGGGGAGTGGGTACGAGCAGTACTTC

abundance: -
j_gene: TRBJ1-5
d_gene: -
v_gene: TRBV20-1
CDR3aa: CSAPRGADQPQHF
CDR3nt: TGCAGTGCCCCCCGGGGCGCGGATCAGCCCCAGCATTTT

abundance: -
j_gene: TRBJ2-1
d_gene: -
v_gene: TRBV10-3
CDR3aa: CAISESGSVTNEQFF
CDR3nt: TGTGCCATCAGTGAGTCGGGGTCAGTCACCAATGAGCAGTTCTTC

abundance: -
j_gene: TRBJ2-1
d_gene: TRBD2
v_gene: TRBV12-3/TRBV12-4
CDR3aa: CASSLRGLPSDEQFF
CDR3nt: TGTGCCAGCAGTTTGAGGGGACTACCTTCTGATGAGCAGTTCTTC

abundance: -
j_gene: TRBJ2-3
d_gene: -
v_gene: TRBV3-1
CDR3aa: CASTLLGDTQYF
CDR3nt: TGTGCCAGCACCCTCCTGGGGGATACGCAGTATTTT

abundance: few
j_gene: TRBJ2-1
d_gene: -
v_gene: TRBV6-1
CDR3aa: CASSLRSHNEQFF
CDR3nt: TGTGCCAGCAGTCTCAGGTCTCACAATGAGCAGTTCTTC

abundance: few
j_gene: TRBJ2-7
d_gene: -
v_gene: TRBV7-9
CDR3aa: CASSLAGTLYEQYF
CDR3nt: TGTGCCAGCAGCTTAGCCGGGACCCTCTACGAGCAGTACTTC

abundance: -
j_gene: TRBJ2-4
d_gene: -
v_gene: TRBV9
CDR3aa: CASSGSDVAKNIQYF
CDR3nt: TGTGCCAGCAGCGGTTCAGATGTAGCCAAAAACATTCAGTACTTC

abundance: many
j_gene: TRBJ2-2
d_gene: -
v_gene: TRBV5-1
CDR3aa: CASSPHASSGSNTGELFF
CDR3nt: TGCGCCAGCAGCCCTCATGCCTCGAGTGGATCGAACACCGGGGAGCTGTTTTTT

abundance: -
j_gene: TRBJ1-1
d_gene: -
v_gene: TRBV29-1
CDR3aa: CSVERGGVNTEAFF
CDR3nt: TGCAGCGTTGAAAGGGGTGGGGTGAACACTGAAGCTTTCTTT

abundance: few
j_gene: TRBJ1-5
d_gene: -
v_gene: TRBV7-9
CDR3aa: CASSFESQPQHF
CDR3nt: TGTGCCAGCAGCTTCGAGAGTCAGCCCCAGCATTTT

abundance: few
j_gene: TRBJ2-6
d_gene: -
v_gene: TRBV20-1
CDR3aa: CSARDWRLSGANVLTF
CDR3nt: TGCAGTGCTAGAGATTGGAGGCTCTCTGGGGCCAACGTCCTGACTTTC

abundance: few
j_gene: TRBJ2-3
d_gene: -
v_gene: TRBV20-1
CDR3aa: CSARDLRSSTQYF
CDR3nt: TGCAGTGCTCGGGACCTCCGCTCCAGTACGCAGTATTTT

abundance: few
j_gene: TRBJ2-1
d_gene: TRBD1
v_gene: TRBV27
CDR3aa: CASSQPGTGQFF
CDR3nt: TGTGCCAGCAGCCAACCCGGGACAGGGCAGTTCTTC

abundance: few
j_gene: TRBJ2-3
d_gene: -
v_gene: TRBV7-3
CDR3aa: CASSLRPFTDTQYF
CDR3nt: TGTGCCAGCAGCTTAAGACCATTCACAGATACGCAGTATTTT

abundance: few
j_gene: TRBJ1-5
d_gene: -
v_gene: TRBV20-1
CDR3aa: CSASWGRGGQPQHF
CDR3nt: TGCAGTGCTAGTTGGGGTCGGGGGGGTCAGCCCCAGCATTTT

abundance: -
j_gene: TRBJ1-1
d_gene: -
v_gene: TRBV12-3/TRBV12-4
CDR3aa: CASAQRETEAFF
CDR3nt: TGTGCCAGCGCTCAAAGGGAGACTGAAGCTTTCTTT

abundance: few
j_gene: TRBJ2-4
d_gene: TRBD1
v_gene: TRBV24-1
CDR3aa: CATSDSGTGGGKNIQYF
CDR3nt: TGTGCCACCAGTGACTCTGGGACAGGGGGCGGGAAAAACATTCAGTACTTC

abundance: many
j_gene: TRBJ2-3
d_gene: TRBD2
v_gene: TRBV5-5
CDR3aa: CASSLLTSGGGDTQYF
CDR3nt: TGTGCCAGCAGCTTGCTTACTAGCGGGGGCGGAGATACGCAGTATTTT

abundance: many
j_gene: TRBJ2-7
d_gene: TRBD1
v_gene: TRBV6-2/TRBV6-3
CDR3aa: CASSRGQGSYEQYF
CDR3nt: TGTGCCAGCAGTCGGGGACAGGGGTCCTACGAGCAGTACTTC

abundance: many
j_gene: TRBJ2-2
d_gene: TRBD2
v_gene: TRBV12-3/TRBV12-4
CDR3aa: CASSPRTSGKVGELFF
CDR3nt: TGTGCCAGCAGTCCACGGACTAGCGGGAAGGTCGGGGAGCTGTTTTTT

abundance: -
j_gene: TRBJ2-7
d_gene: -
v_gene: TRBV20-1
CDR3aa: CSARARGMATYEQYF
CDR3nt: TGCAGTGCTAGAGCCAGGGGAATGGCAACCTACGAGCAGTACTTC

abundance: many
j_gene: TRBJ2-4
d_gene: -
v_gene: TRBV5-1
CDR3aa: CASSLAGPRGHIQYF
CDR3nt: TGCGCCAGCAGCTTGGCTGGACCAAGGGGCCACATTCAGTACTTC

abundance: -
j_gene: TRBJ2-1
d_gene: TRBD2
v_gene: TRBV20-1
CDR3aa: CSGVQRDYNEQFF
CDR3nt: TGCAGTGGTGTCCAGCGGGATTACAATGAGCAGTTCTTC

abundance: -
j_gene: TRBJ2-1
d_gene: -
v_gene: TRBV4-3
CDR3aa: CASSQDPGQGGRNEQFF
CDR3nt: TGCGCCAGCAGCCAAGATCCGGGGCAGGGCGGTAGGAATGAGCAGTTCTTC

abundance: many
j_gene: TRBJ2-3
d_gene: TRBD2
v_gene: TRBV5-6
CDR3aa: CASSPLKSRGVTDTQYF
CDR3nt: TGTGCCAGCAGCCCCCTGAAGAGCCGGGGGGTCACAGATACGCAGTATTTT

abundance: many
j_gene: TRBJ2-1
d_gene: -
v_gene: TRBV11-2
CDR3aa: CASSLGINNEQFF
CDR3nt: TGTGCCAGCAGCTTGGGTATTAACAATGAGCAGTTCTTC

abundance: few
j_gene: TRBJ2-3
d_gene: TRBD2
v_gene: TRBV12-3/TRBV12-4
CDR3aa: CASSVGLEGTDTQYF
CDR3nt: TGTGCCAGCAGTGTCGGACTAGAGGGCACAGATACGCAGTATTTT